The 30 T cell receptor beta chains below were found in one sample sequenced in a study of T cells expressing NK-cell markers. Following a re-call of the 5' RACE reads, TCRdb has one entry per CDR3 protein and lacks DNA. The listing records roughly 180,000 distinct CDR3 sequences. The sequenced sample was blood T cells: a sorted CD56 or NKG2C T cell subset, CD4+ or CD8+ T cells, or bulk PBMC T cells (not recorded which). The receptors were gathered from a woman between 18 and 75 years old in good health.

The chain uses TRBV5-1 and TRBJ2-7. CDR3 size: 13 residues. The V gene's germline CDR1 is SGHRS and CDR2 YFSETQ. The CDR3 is CASSEVRAYEQYF.

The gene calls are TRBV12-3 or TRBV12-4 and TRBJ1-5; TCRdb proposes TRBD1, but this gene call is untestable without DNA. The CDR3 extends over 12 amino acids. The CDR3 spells CASRGGNQPQHF.

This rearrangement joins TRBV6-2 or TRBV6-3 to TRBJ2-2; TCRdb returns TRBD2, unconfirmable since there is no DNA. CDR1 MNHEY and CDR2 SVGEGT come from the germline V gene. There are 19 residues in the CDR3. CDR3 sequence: CASSYSSASGRLDTGELFF.

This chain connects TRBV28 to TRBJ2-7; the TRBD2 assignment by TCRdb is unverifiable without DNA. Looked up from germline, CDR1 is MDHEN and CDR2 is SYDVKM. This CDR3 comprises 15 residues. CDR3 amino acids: CASSLRGLASYEQYF.

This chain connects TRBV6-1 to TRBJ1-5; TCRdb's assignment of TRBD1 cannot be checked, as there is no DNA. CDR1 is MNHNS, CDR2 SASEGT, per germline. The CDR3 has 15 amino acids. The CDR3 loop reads CASSARERSNQPQHF.

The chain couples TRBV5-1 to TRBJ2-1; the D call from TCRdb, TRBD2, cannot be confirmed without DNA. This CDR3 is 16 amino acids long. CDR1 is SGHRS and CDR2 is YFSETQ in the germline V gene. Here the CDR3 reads CASTQGASGGNNEQFF.

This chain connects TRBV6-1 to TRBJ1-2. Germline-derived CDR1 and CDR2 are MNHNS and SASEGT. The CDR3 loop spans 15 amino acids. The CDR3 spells CASRFPSESNYGYTF.

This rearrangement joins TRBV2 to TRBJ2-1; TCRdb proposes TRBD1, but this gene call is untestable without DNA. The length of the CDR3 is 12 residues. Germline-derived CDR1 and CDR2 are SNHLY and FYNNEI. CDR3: CASRGTLTEQFF.

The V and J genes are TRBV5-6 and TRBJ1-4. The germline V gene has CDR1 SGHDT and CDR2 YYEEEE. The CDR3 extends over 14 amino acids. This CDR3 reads CASSRDQGVEKLFF. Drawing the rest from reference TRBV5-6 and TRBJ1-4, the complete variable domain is DAGVTQSPTHLIKTRGQQVTLRCSPKSGHDTVSWYQQALGQGPQFIFQYYEEEERQRGNFPDRFSGHQFPNYSSELNVNALLLGDSALYLCASSRDQGVEKLFFGSGTQLSVL.

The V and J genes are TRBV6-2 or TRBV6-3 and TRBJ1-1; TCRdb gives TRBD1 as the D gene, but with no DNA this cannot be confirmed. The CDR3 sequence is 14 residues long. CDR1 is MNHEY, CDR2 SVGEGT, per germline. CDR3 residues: CASSWAGVGTEAFF.

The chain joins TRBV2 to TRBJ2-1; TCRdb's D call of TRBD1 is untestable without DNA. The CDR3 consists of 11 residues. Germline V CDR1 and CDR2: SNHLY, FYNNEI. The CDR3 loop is CASRLGGEQFF.

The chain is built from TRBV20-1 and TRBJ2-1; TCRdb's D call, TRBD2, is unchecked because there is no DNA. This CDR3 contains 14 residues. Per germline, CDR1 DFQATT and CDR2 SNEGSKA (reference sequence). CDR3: CSARSGTHRNEQFF.

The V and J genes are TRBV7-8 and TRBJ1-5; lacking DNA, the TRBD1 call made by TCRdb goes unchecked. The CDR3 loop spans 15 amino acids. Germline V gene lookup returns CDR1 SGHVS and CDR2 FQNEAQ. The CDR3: CASSSREYSNQPQHF.

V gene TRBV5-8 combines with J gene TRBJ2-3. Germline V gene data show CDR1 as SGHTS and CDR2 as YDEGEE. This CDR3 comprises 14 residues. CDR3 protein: CASSLTLNGDTQYF.

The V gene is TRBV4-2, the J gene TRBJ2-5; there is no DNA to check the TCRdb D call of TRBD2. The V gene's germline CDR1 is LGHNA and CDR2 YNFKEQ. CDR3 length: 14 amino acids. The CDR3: CASSQESGGETQYF.

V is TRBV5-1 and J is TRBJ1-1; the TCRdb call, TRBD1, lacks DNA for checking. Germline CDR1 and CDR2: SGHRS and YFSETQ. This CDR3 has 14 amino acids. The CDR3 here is CASSRDRRNTEAFF.

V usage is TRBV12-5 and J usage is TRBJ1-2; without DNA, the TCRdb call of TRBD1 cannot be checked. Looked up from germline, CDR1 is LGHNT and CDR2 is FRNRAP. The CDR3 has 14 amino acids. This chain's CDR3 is CASGSSGTAYGYTF. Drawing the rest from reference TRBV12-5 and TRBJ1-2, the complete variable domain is DARVTQTPRHKVTEMGQEVTMRCQPILGHNTVFWYRQTMMQGLELLAYFRNRAPLDDSGMPKDRFSAEMPDATLATLKIQPSEPRDSAVYFCASGSSGTAYGYTFGSGTRLTVV.

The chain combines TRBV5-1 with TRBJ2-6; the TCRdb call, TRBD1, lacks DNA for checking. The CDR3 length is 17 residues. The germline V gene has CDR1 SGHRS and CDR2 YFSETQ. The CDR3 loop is CASSWTGPKSGANVLTF.

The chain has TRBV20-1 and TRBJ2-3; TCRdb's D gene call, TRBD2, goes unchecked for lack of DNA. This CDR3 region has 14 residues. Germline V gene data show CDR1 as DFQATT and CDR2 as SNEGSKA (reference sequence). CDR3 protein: CSARVWGGGDTQYF.

Here the CDR3 reads CASSYGGATNEKLFF. The chain recombines TRBV11-2 with TRBJ1-4. The CDR3 covers 15 residues. The V gene's germline CDR1 is SGHAT and CDR2 FQNNGV.

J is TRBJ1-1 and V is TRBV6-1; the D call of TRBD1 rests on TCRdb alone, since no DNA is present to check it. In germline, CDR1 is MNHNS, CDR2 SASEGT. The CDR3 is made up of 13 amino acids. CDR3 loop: CASSRTTATEAFF.

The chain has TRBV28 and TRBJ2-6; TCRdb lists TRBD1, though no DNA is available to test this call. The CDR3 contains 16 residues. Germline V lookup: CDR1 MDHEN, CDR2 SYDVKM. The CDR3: CASGLQGTSGANVLTF. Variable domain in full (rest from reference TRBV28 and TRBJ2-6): DVKVTQSSRYLVKRTGEKVFLECVQDMDHENMFWYRQDPGLGLRLIYFSYDVKMKEKGDIPEGYSVSREKKERFSLILESASTNQTSMYLCASGLQGTSGANVLTFGAGSRLTVL.

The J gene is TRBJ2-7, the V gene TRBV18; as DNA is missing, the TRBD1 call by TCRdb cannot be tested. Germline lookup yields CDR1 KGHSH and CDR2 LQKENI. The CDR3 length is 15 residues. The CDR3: CASSPPGRGFYEQYF.

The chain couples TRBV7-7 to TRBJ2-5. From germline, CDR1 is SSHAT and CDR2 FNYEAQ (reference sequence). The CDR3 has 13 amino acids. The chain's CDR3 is CASSLGLQETQYF.

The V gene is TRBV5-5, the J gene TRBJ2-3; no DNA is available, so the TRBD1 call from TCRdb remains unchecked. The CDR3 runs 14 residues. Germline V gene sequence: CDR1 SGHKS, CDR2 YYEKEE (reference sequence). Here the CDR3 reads CASSSQKGTDTQYF.

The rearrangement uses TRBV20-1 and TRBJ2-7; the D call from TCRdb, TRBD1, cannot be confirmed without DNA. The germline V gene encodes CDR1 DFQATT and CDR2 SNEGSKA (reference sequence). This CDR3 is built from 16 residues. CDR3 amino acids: CSARSRDRVSTYEQYF.

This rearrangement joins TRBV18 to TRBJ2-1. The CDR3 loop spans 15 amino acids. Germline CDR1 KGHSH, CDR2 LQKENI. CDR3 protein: CASSPLDTSYNEQFF.

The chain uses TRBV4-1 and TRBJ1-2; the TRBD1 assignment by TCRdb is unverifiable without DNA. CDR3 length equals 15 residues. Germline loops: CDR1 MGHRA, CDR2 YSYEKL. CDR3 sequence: CASSQERQPYYGYTF.

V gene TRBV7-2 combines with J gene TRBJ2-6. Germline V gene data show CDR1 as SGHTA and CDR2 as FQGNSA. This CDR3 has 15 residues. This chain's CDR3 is CASSLTGPGANVLTF.

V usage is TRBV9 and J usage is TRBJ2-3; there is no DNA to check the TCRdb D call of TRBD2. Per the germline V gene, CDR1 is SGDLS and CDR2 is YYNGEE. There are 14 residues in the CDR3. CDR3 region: CASSVGTSGDTQYF.